This T cell receptor beta chain was found in a study of cytomegalovirus exposure and HLA in healthy donors. Findings of the study overall: Among the most significant clusters, several appeared linked to common viral pathogens in a later analysis.

A note on this clone: Its matching antigen is unknown.

PCR primers comprised 60 Vbeta and 13 Jbeta primers. Sequencing was performed with immunoSEQ multiplex PCR; in TCRdb, only in-frame clones are kept and a portion is missing. The table lists around 250,000 clones, approximately 82% of them singletons. V lost 1 base to trimming and J lost 3 bases, with 9 bases between them. This CDR3 spans 14 amino acids. Germline V CDR1 and CDR2: SNHLY, FYNNEI. Participants comprised healthy donors of bone marrow. The TCR comes from a woman aged 55-75 years in good health and CMV-seropositive. Source material: PBMCs. V and J are TRBV2 and TRBJ1-1, with D perhaps TRBD1 (6 bases). The CDR3 region has the DNA TGTGCCAGCAGTGAAGGGACAGTTTACACTGAAGCTTTCTTT. Protein: CASSEGTVYTEAFF.